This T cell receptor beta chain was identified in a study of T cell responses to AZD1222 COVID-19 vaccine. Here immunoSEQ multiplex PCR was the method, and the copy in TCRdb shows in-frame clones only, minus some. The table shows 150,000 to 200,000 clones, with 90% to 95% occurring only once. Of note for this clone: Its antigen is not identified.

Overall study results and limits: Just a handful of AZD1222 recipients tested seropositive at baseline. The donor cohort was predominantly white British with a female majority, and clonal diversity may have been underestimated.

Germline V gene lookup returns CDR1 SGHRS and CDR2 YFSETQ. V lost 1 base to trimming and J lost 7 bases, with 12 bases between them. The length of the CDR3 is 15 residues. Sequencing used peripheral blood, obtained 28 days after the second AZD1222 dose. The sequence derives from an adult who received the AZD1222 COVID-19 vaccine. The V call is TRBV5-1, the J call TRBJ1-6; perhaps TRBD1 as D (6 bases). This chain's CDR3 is CASSLLDSQNSPLHF. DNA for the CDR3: TGCGCCAGCAGCTTGTTGGACAGCCAGAATTCACCCCTCCACTTT.